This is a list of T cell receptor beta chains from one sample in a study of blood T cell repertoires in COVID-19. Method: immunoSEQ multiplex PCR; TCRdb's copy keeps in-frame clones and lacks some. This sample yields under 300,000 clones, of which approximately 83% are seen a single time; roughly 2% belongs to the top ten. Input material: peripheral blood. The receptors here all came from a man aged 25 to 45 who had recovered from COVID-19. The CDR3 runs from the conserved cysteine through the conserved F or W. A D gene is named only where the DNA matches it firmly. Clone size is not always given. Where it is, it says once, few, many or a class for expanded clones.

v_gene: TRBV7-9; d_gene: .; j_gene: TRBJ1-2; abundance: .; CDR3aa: CASSLIANYGYTF; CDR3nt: TGTGCCAGCAGCTTAATAGCTAACTATGGCTACACCTTC
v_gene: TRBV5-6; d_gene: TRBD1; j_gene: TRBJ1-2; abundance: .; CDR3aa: CASSFGQGYGYTF; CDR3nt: TGTGCCAGCAGCTTTGGACAGGGCTATGGCTACACCTTC
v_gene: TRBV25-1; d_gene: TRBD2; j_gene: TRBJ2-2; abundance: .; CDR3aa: CASSIWTSGGPSTGELFF; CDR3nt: TGTGCCAGCAGTATCTGGACTAGCGGGGGGCCGTCCACCGGGGAGCTGTTTTTT
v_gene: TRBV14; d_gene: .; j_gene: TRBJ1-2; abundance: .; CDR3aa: CASSQVTGLYGYTF; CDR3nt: TGTGCCAGCAGCCAAGTAACAGGCCTATATGGCTACACCTTC
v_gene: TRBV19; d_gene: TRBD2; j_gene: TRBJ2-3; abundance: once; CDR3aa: CASIHGSGGPTDTQYF; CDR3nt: TGTGCCAGTATTCATGGTAGCGGGGGACCCACAGATACGCAGTATTTT
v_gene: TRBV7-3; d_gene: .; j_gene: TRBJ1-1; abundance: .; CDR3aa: CASSLGALTEAFF; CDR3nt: TGTGCCAGCAGCTTGGGGGCCCTCACTGAAGCTTTCTTT
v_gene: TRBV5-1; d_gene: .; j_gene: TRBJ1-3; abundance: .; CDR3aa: CASSLTDFSGGNTIYF; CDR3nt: TGCGCCAGCAGCTTAACGGACTTTAGTGGTGGAAACACCATATATTTT
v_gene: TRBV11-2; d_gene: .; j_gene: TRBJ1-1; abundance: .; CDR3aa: CASSSPLRVTEAFF; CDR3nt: TGTGCCAGCAGCTCTCCCCTCAGGGTTACTGAAGCTTTCTTT
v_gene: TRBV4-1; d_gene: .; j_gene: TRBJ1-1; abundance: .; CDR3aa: CASSPIGQRSEAFF; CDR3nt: TGCGCCAGCAGCCCTATAGGCCAGCGCTCTGAAGCTTTCTTT
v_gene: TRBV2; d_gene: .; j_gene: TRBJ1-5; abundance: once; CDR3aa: CASSESISNQPQHF; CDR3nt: TGTGCCAGCAGTGAATCCATTAGCAATCAGCCCCAGCATTTT
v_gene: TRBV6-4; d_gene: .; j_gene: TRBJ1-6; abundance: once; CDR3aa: CAGGERDSPLHF; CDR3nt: TGTGCCGGCGGGGAGCGAGATTCACCCCTCCACTTT
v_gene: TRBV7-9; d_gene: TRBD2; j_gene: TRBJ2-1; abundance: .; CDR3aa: CASSLIGTSGNEQFF; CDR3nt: TGTGCCAGCAGCTTAATCGGGACTAGCGGCAATGAGCAGTTCTTC
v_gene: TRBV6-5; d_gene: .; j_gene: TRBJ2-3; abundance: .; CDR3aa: CASSSDGGTDTQYF; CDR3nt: TGTGCCAGCAGCTCAGATGGGGGCACCGATACGCAGTATTTT
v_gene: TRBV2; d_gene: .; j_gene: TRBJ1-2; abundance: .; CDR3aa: CASQTPRTDDYGYTF; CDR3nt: TGTGCCAGCCAAACCCCGCGGACAGACGACTATGGCTACACCTTC
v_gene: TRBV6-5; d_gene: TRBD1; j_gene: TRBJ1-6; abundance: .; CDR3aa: CASSRGQGGSPLHF; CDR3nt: TGTGCCAGCAGCCGCGGACAGGGAGGTTCACCCCTCCACTTT
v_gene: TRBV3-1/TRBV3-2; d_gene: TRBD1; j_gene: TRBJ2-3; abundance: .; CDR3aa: CASSDGDRPSDTQYF; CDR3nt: TGTGCCAGCAGCGATGGGGACAGGCCTTCAGATACGCAGTATTTT
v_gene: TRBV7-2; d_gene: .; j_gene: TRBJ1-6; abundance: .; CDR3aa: CASSLSSVGPLHF; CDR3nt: TGTGCCAGCAGCTTATCGAGTGTCGGGCCCCTCCACTTT
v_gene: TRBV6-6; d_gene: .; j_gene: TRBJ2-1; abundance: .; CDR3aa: CASSQQGSLGDEQFF; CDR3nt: TGTGCCAGCAGCCAACAGGGCTCGCTGGGCGATGAGCAGTTCTTC
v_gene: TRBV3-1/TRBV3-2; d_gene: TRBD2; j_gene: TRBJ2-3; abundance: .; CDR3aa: CASSHPQGGTDTQYF; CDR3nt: TGTGCCAGCAGCCACCCCCAGGGAGGGACAGATACGCAGTATTTT
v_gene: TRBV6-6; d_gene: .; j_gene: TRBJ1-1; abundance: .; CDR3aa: CASSPGGQGGAFF; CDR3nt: TGTGCCAGCAGTCCGGGGGGGCAGGGTGGAGCTTTCTTT
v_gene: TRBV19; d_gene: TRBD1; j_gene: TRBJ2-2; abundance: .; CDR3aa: CASGTGVSGELFF; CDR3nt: TGTGCCAGTGGCACAGGGGTATCCGGGGAGCTGTTTTTT
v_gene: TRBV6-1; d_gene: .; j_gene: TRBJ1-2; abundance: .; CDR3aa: CASSDIPGVLNGYTF; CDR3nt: TGTGCCAGCAGTGACATCCCAGGGGTACTGAATGGCTACACCTTC
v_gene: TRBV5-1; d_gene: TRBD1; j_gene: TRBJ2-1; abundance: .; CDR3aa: CASSPRTGVNEQFF; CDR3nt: TGCGCCAGCAGCCCTCGGACAGGGGTCAATGAGCAGTTCTTC
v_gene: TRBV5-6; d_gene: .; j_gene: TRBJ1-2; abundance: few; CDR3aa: CASSLPGKDYGYTF; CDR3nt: TGTGCCAGCAGCTTGCCAGGGAAAGACTATGGCTACACCTTC
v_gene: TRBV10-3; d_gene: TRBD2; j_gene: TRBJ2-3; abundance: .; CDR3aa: CAISKTSGGDTDTQYF; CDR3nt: TGTGCCATCAGTAAGACTAGCGGGGGGGACACAGATACGCAGTATTTT
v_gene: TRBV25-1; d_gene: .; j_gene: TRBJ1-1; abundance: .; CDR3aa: CASSSSLAGPGTEAFF; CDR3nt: TGTGCCAGCAGTTCGAGCCTTGCGGGGCCCGGCACTGAAGCTTTCTTT
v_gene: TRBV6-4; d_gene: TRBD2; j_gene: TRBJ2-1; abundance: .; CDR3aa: CASSRSSGSSGEQFF; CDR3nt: TGTGCCAGCAGTCGATCTAGCGGTTCGAGTGGTGAGCAGTTCTTC
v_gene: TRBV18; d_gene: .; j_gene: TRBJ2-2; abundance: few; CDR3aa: CASSQMDSNTGELFF; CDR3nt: TGTGCCAGCTCACAGATGGACTCAAACACCGGGGAGCTGTTTTTT
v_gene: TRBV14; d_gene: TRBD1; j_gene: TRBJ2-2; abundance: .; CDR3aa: CASSRQGLRDTGELFF; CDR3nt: TGTGCCAGCAGCCGACAGGGGTTAAGGGACACCGGGGAGCTGTTTTTT
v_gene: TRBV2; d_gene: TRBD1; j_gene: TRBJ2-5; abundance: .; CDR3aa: CASRGGTVSQETQYF; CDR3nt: TGTGCCAGCAGGGGTGGGACAGTTTCACAAGAGACCCAGTACTTC
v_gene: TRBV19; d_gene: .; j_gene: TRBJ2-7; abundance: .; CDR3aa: CASSIDESGGRIDEQYF; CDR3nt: TGTGCCAGTAGTATAGACGAATCAGGGGGGCGCATCGACGAGCAGTACTTC
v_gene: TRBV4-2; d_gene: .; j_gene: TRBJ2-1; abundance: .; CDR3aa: CASSQEVFEYEQFF; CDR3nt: TGTGCCAGCAGCCAAGAGGTTTTCGAGTATGAGCAGTTCTTC
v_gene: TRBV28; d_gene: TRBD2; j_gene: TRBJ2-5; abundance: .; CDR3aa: CASKSAGEETQYF; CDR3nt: TGTGCCAGCAAATCGGCGGGGGAAGAGACCCAGTACTTC
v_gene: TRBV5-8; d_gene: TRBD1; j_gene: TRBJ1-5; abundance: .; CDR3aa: CASSWGQPFNQPQHF; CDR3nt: TGTGCCAGCAGCTGGGGACAGCCGTTCAATCAGCCCCAGCATTTT
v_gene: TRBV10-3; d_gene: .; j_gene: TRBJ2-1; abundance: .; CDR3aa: CAISESAAEQFF; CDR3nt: TGTGCCATCAGTGAGTCGGCCGCTGAGCAGTTCTTC
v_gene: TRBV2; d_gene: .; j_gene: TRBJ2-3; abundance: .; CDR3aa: CASRVGGTQYF; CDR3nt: TGTGCCAGCAGAGTAGGAGGTACGCAGTATTTT
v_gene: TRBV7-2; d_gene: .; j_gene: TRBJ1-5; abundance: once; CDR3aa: CASSTSAISPQHF; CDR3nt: TGTGCCAGCAGCACGAGTGCCATAAGTCCCCAGCATTTT
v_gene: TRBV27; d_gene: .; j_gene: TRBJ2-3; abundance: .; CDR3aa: CASSLQPGIFLTQYF; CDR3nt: TGTGCCAGCAGTTTGCAACCCGGGATTTTCTTGACGCAGTATTTT
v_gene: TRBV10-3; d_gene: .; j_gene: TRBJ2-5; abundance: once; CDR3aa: CAIREGGQETQYF; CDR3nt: TGTGCCATCAGGGAAGGGGGACAAGAGACCCAGTACTTC
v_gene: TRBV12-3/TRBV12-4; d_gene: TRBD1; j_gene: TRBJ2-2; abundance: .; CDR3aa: CASSRHGQGPFF; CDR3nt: TGTGCCAGCAGTAGACACGGACAGGGTCCGTTTTTT
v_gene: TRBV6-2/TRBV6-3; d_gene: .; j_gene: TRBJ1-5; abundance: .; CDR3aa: CASSPWIASGTHSNQPQHF; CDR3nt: TGTGCCAGCAGTCCCTGGATCGCCTCGGGAACACATAGCAATCAGCCCCAGCATTTT
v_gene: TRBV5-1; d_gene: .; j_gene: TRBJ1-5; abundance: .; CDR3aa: CASPKERNQPQHF; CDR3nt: TGCGCCAGCCCCAAAGAACGGAATCAGCCCCAGCATTTT
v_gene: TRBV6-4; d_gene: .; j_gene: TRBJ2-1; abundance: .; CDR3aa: CASSDSDNNEQFF; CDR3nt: TGTGCCAGCAGTGACTCGGACAACAATGAGCAGTTCTTC
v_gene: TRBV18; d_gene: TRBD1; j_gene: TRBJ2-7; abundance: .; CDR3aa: CASSSDRGTNEQYF; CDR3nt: TGTGCCAGCTCATCCGACAGGGGAACGAACGAGCAGTACTTC
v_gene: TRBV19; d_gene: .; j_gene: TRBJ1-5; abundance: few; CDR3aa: CASSMFDSNNQPQHF; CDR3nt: TGTGCCAGTAGTATGTTTGACAGCAACAATCAGCCCCAGCATTTT
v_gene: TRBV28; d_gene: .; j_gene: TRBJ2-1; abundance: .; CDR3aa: CASSPRDEQFF; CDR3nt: TGTGCCAGCAGTCCCAGGGATGAGCAGTTCTTC